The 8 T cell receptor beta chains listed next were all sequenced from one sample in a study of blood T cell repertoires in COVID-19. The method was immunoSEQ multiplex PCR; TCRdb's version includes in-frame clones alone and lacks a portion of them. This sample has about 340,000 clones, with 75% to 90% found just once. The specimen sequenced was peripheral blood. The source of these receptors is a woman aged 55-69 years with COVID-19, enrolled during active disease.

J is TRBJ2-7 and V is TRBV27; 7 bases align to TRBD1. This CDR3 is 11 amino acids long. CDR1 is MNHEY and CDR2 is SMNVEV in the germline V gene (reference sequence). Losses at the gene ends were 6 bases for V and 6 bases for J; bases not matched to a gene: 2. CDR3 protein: CASSYRGEQYF. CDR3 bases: TGTGCCAGCAGCTACAGGGGCGAGCAGTACTTC.

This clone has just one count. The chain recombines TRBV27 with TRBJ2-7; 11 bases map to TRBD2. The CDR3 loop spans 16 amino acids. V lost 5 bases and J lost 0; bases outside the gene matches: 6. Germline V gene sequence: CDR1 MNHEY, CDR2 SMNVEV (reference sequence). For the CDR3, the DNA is TGTGCCAGCAGTCTTGTAGCGGGGGGGAGCTCCTACGAGCAGTACTTC. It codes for CASSLVAGGSSYEQYF.

The CDR3 region has the DNA TGTGCCACCAGCGGGGGGACTAGCCGACACGAGCAGTACTTC. Translating gives CATSGGTSRHEQYF. This sequence joins TRBV15 and TRBJ2-7; 9 bases are shared with TRBD2. The germline V gene has CDR1 LNHNV and CDR2 YYDKDF (reference sequence). The CDR3 totals 14 residues. V shed 5 bases and J 5 bases; nucleotides not matched to a gene: 7.

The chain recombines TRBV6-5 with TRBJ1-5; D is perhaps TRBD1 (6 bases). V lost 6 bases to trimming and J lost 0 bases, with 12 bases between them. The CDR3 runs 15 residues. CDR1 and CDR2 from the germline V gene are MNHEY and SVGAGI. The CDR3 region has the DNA TGTGCCAGCAGACCCGACAGGTATAGCAATCAGCCCCAGCATTTT. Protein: CASRPDRYSNQPQHF.

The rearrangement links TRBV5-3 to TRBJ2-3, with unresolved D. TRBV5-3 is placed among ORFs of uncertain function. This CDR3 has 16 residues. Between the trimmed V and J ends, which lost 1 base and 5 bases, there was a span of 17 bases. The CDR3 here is CARSLRLTCRRDTQYF. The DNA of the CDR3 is TGTGCCAGAAGCTTGCGGTTAACCTGCCGGAGAGATACGCAGTATTTT.

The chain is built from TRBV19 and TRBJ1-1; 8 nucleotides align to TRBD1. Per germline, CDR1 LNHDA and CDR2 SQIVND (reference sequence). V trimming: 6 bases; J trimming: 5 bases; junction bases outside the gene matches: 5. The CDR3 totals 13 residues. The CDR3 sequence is CASSRTGRTEAFF. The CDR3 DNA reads TGTGCCAGTAGCCGGACAGGGCGTACTGAAGCTTTCTTT.

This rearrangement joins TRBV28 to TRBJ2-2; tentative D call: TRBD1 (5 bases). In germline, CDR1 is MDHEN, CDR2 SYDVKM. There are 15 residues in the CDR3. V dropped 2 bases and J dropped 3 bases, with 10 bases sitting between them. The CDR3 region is CASSLQGSHTGELFF. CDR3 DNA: TGTGCCAGCAGTTTACAGGGTAGCCACACCGGGGAGCTGTTTTTT.

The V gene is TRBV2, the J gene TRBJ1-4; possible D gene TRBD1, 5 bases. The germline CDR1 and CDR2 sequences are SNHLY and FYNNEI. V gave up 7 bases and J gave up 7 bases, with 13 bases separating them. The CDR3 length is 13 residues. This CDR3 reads CASKGPAGEKLFF. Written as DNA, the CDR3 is TGTGCCAGCAAGGGGCCAGCGGGTGAAAAACTGTTTTTT. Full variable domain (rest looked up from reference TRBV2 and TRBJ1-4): EPEVTQTPSHQVTQMGQEVILRCVPISNHLYFYWYRQILGQKVEFLVSFYNNEISEKSEIFDDQFSVERPDGSNFTLKIRSTKLEDSAMYFCASKGPAGEKLFFGSGTQLSVL.